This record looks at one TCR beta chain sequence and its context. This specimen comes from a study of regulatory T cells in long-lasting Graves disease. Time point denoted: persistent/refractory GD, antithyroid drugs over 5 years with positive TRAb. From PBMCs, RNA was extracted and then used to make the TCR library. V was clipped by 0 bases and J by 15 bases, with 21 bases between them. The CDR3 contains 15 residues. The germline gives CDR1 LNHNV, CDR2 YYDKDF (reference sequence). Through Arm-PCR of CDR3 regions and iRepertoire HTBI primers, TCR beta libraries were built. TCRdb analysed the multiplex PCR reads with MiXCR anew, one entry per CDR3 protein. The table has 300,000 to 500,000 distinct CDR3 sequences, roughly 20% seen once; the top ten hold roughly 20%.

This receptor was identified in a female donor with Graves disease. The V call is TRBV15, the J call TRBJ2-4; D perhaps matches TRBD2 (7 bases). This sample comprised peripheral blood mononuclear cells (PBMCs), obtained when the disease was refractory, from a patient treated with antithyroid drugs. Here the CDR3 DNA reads TGTGCCACCAGCAGAGATCTAAGTGGGGGGGGGCTGCGGTACTTC. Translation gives CATSRDLSGGGLRYF.